Following are 15 T cell receptor beta chains from one sample sequenced in a study of a mutant IDH1 vaccine in newly diagnosed glioma (dated by TCRdb to the early 2020s). In light of the paper, this sample's time point label describes: baseline, week 1 (first vaccination visit). The sample's treatment or condition label is to be understood as: pre-vaccination baseline after standard-of-care therapy. Libraries were constructed by the immunoSEQ multiplex PCR assay. This immuneACCESS table, as held by TCRdb, lists in-frame sequences with V and J called but not all clones. Of the missing ones, under half trace to an unresolved V gene in checked studies; the others have no known cause. The sample profile shows tens of thousands of clones; more than 60% of them were found once. In total, the top ten clones hold about 2% of the sample. The sample here was PBMCs, taken from a glioma patient treated with radiotherapy, temozolomide or both. The receptors stem from a woman aged 40 to 55 with glioma.

The chain uses TRBV10-2 and TRBJ2-5, with TRBD1 matching over 11 bases. This CDR3 is 14 amino acids long. V lost 6 bases to trimming and J lost 5 bases; unmatched junction nucleotides: 5. CDR1 and CDR2 (germline): WSHSY, SAAADI. The CDR3 sequence: CASRGQGVVETQYF. The CDR3 nucleotides read TGCGCCAGCAGGGGACAGGGGGTGGTCGAGACCCAGTACTTC.

V is TRBV23-1 and J is TRBJ2-5, with D unresolved. TRBV23-1 is placed among ORFs of uncertain function. With 0 bases removed from V and 0 bases from J, the gap between germline ends came to 11 bases. This CDR3 region has 16 residues. The CDR3 coding sequence is TGCGCCAGCAGTCAATCCCGGCCTCCGTACCAAGAGACCCAGTACTTC. This gives the protein CASSQSRPPYQETQYF.

V and J are TRBV5-6 and TRBJ2-7, with 9 positions matching TRBD2. Germline CDR1 reads SGHDT; CDR2 reads YYEEEE. The J segment lost 2 bases and the V segment lost 0 bases, leaving 9 bases of the junction unmatched. The CDR3 runs to 17 residues. The CDR3 nucleotides read TGTGCCAGCAGCTTGGGCCCCTGGGCGGGGGGGCCCTACGAGCAGTACTTC. It yields the protein CASSLGPWAGGPYEQYF.

The chain has TRBV1 and TRBJ2-2; the table gives TRBD2 as D, unverified against the DNA. TRBV1 is listed as a pseudogene. The CDR3 has 11 residues. The CDR3 bases are TGCAAGCGACTAGAGGTCGGGGAGCTGTTTTTT. Encoded protein: CKRLEVGELFF.

This clone has just one count. The chain has TRBV6-5 and TRBJ1-1, with D possibly matching TRBD1 (5 bases). V lost 4 bases, J lost 1 base, and 16 bases lay in between. Germline CDR1 and CDR2: MNHEY and SVGAGI. This CDR3 is built from 16 residues. The CDR3 loop is CASSSLNRLGNTEAFF. The CDR3 nucleotides are TGTGCCAGCAGTTCCCTTAACAGGTTGGGGAACACTGAAGCTTTCTTT.

The rearrangement uses TRBV4-1 and TRBJ2-5; 9 nucleotides align to TRBD2. Trimming took 0 bases from V and 4 from J; bases not matched to a gene: 9. The germline V gene has CDR1 MGHRA and CDR2 YSYEKL. CDR3 length: 17 residues. Written as DNA, the CDR3 is TGCGCCAGCAGCCAAGATCGGGGCGGGGGGGCTGGAGAGACCCAGTACTTC. Encoded protein: CASSQDRGGGAGETQYF.

V gene TRBV14 combines with J gene TRBJ2-1, with unresolved D. Germline CDR1 and CDR2: SGHDN and FVKESK. The CDR3 totals 12 residues. The germline V and J ends were trimmed by 4 bases and 7 bases, with 8 bases remaining between them. CDR3 DNA sequence: TGTGCCAGCAGCCGTGATTGGAATGAGCAGTTCTTC. This translates into CASSRDWNEQFF.

The chain links TRBV7-6 to TRBJ2-2, with TRBD2 matching 8 bases. CDR1 and CDR2 from the germline V gene are SGHVS and FNYEAQ. This CDR3 is 18 amino acids long. With V trimmed by 0 bases and J by 5 bases, 11 bases remained unmatched. CDR3 nucleotide sequence: TGTGCCAGCAGCTTAGCCCCGCTAAGCGGGGGTAATACCGGGGAGCTGTTTTTT. Translated, it gives CASSLAPLSGGNTGELFF.

This chain connects TRBV30 to TRBJ1-2, with D uncertain. The germline CDR1 and CDR2 sequences are GTSNPN and SVGIG (reference sequence). V lost 1 base and J 4 bases, leaving 16 bases between the germline ends. This CDR3 comprises 15 residues. The CDR3 protein is CAWSAPQPSSYGYTF. CDR3 coding DNA: TGTGCCTGGAGTGCACCTCAACCATCTAGCTATGGCTACACCTTC.

This clone has just one count. This rearrangement joins TRBV6-6 to TRBJ1-1; tentative D call: TRBD1 (5 bases). The CDR3 contains 14 residues. Germline V lookup: CDR1 MNHNY, CDR2 SVGAGI (reference sequence). The V gene lost 4 bases and the J gene lost 3 bases, with 12 bases spanning the gap. CDR3 in DNA: TGTGCCAGCAGTTTCCCCGACAGAGACACTGAAGCTTTCTTT. Its protein is CASSFPDRDTEAFF.

This chain connects TRBV29-1 to TRBJ2-1; TRBD2 agrees at 10 bases. CDR3 size: 14 residues. V was clipped by 6 bases and J by 5 bases; unmatched bases: 7. Germline V gene lookup returns CDR1 SQVTM and CDR2 ANQGSEA. DNA of the CDR3: TGCAGCGTCGTCGGACTAGCGGCAAACAATGAGCAGTTCTTC. Its translation is CSVVGLAANNEQFF.

In this sample, this clone turned up a few times. The J gene is TRBJ1-2, the V gene TRBV4-1; a weak D match, TRBD1 (6 bases). This CDR3 contains 14 residues. V was clipped by 0 bases and J by 6 bases, with 11 bases between them. The V gene's germline CDR1 is MGHRA and CDR2 YSYEKL. CDR3 bases: TGCGCCAGCAGCCAAGACGGGTGGGGGCATGGCTACACCTTC. Translated: CASSQDGWGHGYTF.

V and J are TRBV5-1 and TRBJ2-1; D might be TRBD1 or TRBD2, each matching 5 bases. This CDR3 contains 12 residues. Between the trimmed V and J ends, which lost 4 bases and 7 bases, there was a span of 9 bases. The V gene's germline CDR1 is SGHRS and CDR2 YFSETQ. The CDR3, as DNA: TGCGCCAGCAGCACCAGGGAGAATGAGCAGTTCTTC. Protein: CASSTRENEQFF. The complete variable domain, with remaining parts taken from reference TRBV5-1 and TRBJ2-1, reads KAGVTQTPRYLIKTRGQQVTLSCSPISGHRSVSWYQQTPGQGLQFLFEYFSETQRNKGNFPGRFSGRQFSNSRSEMNVSTLELGDSALYLCASSTRENEQFFGPGTRLTVL.

The J gene is TRBJ1-5, the V gene TRBV6-1; D is possibly TRBD1 (6 bases). CDR1 and CDR2 from the germline V gene are MNHNS and SASEGT. V was pared by 4 bases and J by 1 base, with 14 bases between. The CDR3 covers 16 residues. The CDR3 is CASSVRIGQSNQPQHF. The CDR3 nucleotides are TGTGCCAGCAGTGTACGCATCGGACAGAGCAATCAGCCCCAGCATTTT.

The V gene is TRBV28, the J gene TRBJ1-5, with D possibly matching TRBD1 (6 bases). The CDR3 runs to 15 residues. V was cut by 6 bases and J by 7 bases, with 19 bases left in between. Germline values: CDR1 MDHEN, CDR2 SYDVKM. The CDR3 DNA sequence: TGTGCCAGCAGGGGGGCCAGGGGACGTTGGCAGCCCCAGCATTTT. As protein: CASRGARGRWQPQHF.